One T cell receptor beta chain is described in this entry. This clonotype turned up a few times. The antigen it binds to is not known. Per-nucleotide qualities are absent, and no much larger clonotype sits a single base away. These data belong to a study of CD8 T cells in Susac syndrome (dated by TCRdb to between 2018 and 2021). Notes on the research overall: Among the Susac syndrome patients who were sequenced, clinically active disease was present in more than 5 and clinical remission was observed in roughly eight. At the time of blood withdrawal, Susac syndrome patients were either therapy-naive, taking corticosteroids (with some also receiving IVIg), or on IVIg alone. The study used repertoire sequencing to test whether antigen drove CD8+ T cell activation and differentiation in Susac syndrome.

Overall study outcomes, separate from this receptor: The study acknowledged that relatively few individuals were included in the TCR sequencing and HLA analysis. In patients with Susac syndrome, the CD4+ T cell repertoire showed no detectable clonal expansion.

High-throughput TCR beta sequencing profiled peripheral blood CD8+ and CD4+ T cells from healthy donors, Susac syndrome patients and multiple sclerosis patients. Susac syndrome patients met recently defined diagnostic criteria for definite or probable disease. CD8+ TEMRA cells were enriched by FACS, while bulk CD8+ and CD4+ T cells were purified by magnetic negative isolation. Blood was drawn into EDTA tubes, processed within 24 hours, and PBMCs were isolated by density gradient centrifugation. PBMCs intended for TCR sequencing were frozen in liquid nitrogen and were later thawed in a 37 degrees C water bath. A purity of at least 90% was achieved for sorted or isolated CD4+, CD8+ and CD8+ TEMRA cells. RNA was extracted with the RNeasy kit and 0.5 to 1 ug was reverse transcribed using random hexamers. The immunoSEQ multiplex PCR assay, which covers 54 Vbeta and 13 Jbeta segments, was used to amplify TCR beta CDR3 regions. Bias from PCR amplification was corrected by using a synthetic template baseline for primer optimization and for computational correction. On the authors' methods: Reads were annotated to V, D and J genes according to IMGT and were analyzed with immunoSEQ Analyzer, with only productive sequences retained. Clonality was calculated as one minus the Shannon entropy normalized by log2 of the number of productive unique sequences. For each patient and control, public and private clones were evaluated among the 100 most prevalent clones. Susac-specific clones were defined as absent from healthy and MS cohorts, 1052 published viral clones and other ImmuneACCESS disease sequences. The raw public reads went through TCRdb reprocessing: fastp at Q25, MiXCR clone calling, in-frame beta chains kept. Each entry merges the rows of one CDR3 protein and shows their most common DNA and genes. V and J calls and clone size were set by TCRdb, not the authors. A total of approximately 160,000 distinct CDR3 sequences appear in this sample, 95% to 97% of them only once. About 0.12% of the sample rests with the top ten.

The sequenced sample consisted of CD4+ T cells from PBMCs. The TCR originated in a human donor with Susac syndrome.

The nucleotide sequence is TGTGCCAGCTCAGAGCAAGAGACCCAGTACTTC. Translated, this is CASSEQETQYF. The sequence joins TRBV18 to TRBJ2-5; the D segment cannot be called with confidence. Based on the germline V gene, the CDR1 and CDR2 sequences are KGHSH and LQKENI. Trimming costs V 5 bases and J 2 bases, and their ends lie 3 bases apart. The CDR3 sequence holds 11 residues, the cysteine and phenylalanine included. Just the 33-base CDR3 DNA is kept, in frame starting at base 1.